This TCR beta chain came from a study of CD4 T cells in relation to SARS-CoV-2 and coronaviruses. Study at large: Negative control cultures got HIV-1 Nef peptides or no peptide.

V lost 4 bases to trimming and J lost 0 bases, with 16 bases between them. Germline CDR1 reads ENHRY; CDR2 reads SYGVKD. The CDR3 is made up of 17 amino acids. About this clone itself: The target antigen is unknown.

Libraries were prepared by immunoSEQ multiplex PCR; TCRdb keeps only in-frame clonotypes and omits some of them. Altogether fewer than 25,000 clones are present, roughly four fifths being singletons, with the ten largest covering about 10%. The unexposed donors gave CD4+ T cells in 2011-2018, prior to COVID-19. After about 11 days of culture, CD4+ T cells were isolated. Testing used SARS-CoV-2 S/N and four cold-coronavirus spikes on unexposed-donor CD4+ T cells, cells permitting. The chain recombines TRBV10-3 with TRBJ2-1; no clear D. The TCR sequence derives from a human donor in good health. The sample comprised CD4+ T cells from PBMCs, cultured in vitro. This chain's CDR3 is CAISGVRGLSSYNEQFF. CDR3 nucleotides: TGTGCCATCAGTGGAGTCAGAGGCCTAAGCTCCTACAATGAGCAGTTCTTC.